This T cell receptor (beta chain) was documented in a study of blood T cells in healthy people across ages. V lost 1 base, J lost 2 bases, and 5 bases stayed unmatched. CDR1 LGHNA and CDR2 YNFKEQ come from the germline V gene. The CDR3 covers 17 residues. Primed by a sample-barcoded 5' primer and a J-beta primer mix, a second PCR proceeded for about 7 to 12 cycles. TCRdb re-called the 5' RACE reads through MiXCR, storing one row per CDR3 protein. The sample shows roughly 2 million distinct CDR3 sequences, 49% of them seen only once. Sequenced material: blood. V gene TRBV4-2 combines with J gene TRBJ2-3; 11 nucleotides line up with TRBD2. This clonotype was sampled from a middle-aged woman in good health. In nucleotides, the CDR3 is TGTGCCAGCAGCCAAGGCCTAGCGGGGGGATACACAGATACGCAGTATTTT. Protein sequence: CASSQGLAGGYTDTQYF.